This T cell receptor beta chain was identified during a study of Graves' ophthalmopathy and Graves' hyperthyroidism. The sample holds many counts of this clonotype. The antigen is undetermined. Hyperthyroidism patients were newly diagnosed, ill under 2 months, and aged 18 to 65 years. Physicians reached a diagnosis by relying on clinical symptoms, serum thyroxine, TRAb, thyroid ultrasound and orbital computed tomography. Fresh peripheral blood, over 9.5 ml, was the PBMC source. Amplification from RNA transcripts yielded the TCR beta CDR3 regions. The library came from an HTBI-primed first-round RT-PCR and a second-round multiplex PCR. TCRdb reanalysed the multiplex PCR reads using MiXCR and keeps one entry per CDR3 protein. There are 300,000 to 400,000 distinct CDR3 sequences in the sample; approximately 17% occur only once, and roughly 2.6% lies in the top ten. V was cut by 5 bases and J by 1 base, with 17 bases left in between. From germline, CDR1 is ENHRY and CDR2 SYGVKD. The CDR3 length is 16 residues.

General observations from the study: The model predicted progression of ophthalmopathy with a sensitivity of roughly 70%, and its specificity was about 73%.

Sequences were obtained from peripheral blood. The clonotype was recovered from an adult woman with stable Graves' hyperthyroidism. V is TRBV10-3 and J is TRBJ1-1, with D perhaps matching TRBD1 (6 bases). The CDR3 reads CAISTQGQRANTEAFF. In DNA, the CDR3 is TGTGCCATCAGTACCCAGGGGCAGAGGGCGAACACTGAAGCTTTCTTT.